These T cell receptor beta chains were read from a single sample in a study of vaccination and CD4 T cells after COVID-19. Antigens for these TCRs are unknown. TCRdb fed the PCR reads into MiXCR, producing one record per CDR3 protein. The table records about 25,000 distinct CDR3 sequences, around half of them present only once. Input material: CD4+ T cells from blood, cultured in vitro. These receptors were taken from a human donor who had recovered from COVID-19. The CDR3 runs from the conserved cysteine through the conserved F or W. The order of the fields is J gene, clone size, D gene, V gene, CDR3 DNA, CDR3 protein. A D gene is named only where the DNA matches it firmly. A clone size is listed for some rows: how often the clone was seen (once, few, many), or a class if it is expanded.

>TRBJ2-3|.|.|TRBV19
TGTGCCAGTAGTATTTCTTCCAGGGCCACAGATACGCAGTATTTT
CASSISSRATDTQYF
>TRBJ2-2|.|.|TRBV7-3
TGTGCCAGCAGCCTTTACACCGGGGAGCTGTTTTTT
CASSLYTGELFF
>TRBJ2-1|.|TRBD2|TRBV12-3/TRBV12-4
TGTGCCAGCAGTTTTAGGCTAGCGGGACAGACAAGTACGCACAATGAGCAGTTCTTC
CASSFRLAGQTSTHNEQFF
>TRBJ2-3|once|.|TRBV11-3
TGTGCCAGCTCCTTGGACACCTACACAGATACGCAGTATTTT
CASSLDTYTDTQYF
>TRBJ2-1|.|TRBD1|TRBV11-3
TGTGCCAGCAGCACAAAAGGGACAGTATCCTACAATGAGCAGTTCTTC
CASSTKGTVSYNEQFF
>TRBJ2-5|once|.|TRBV29-1
TGCAGCGTTGAAGGGGGTCAAGAGACCCAGTACTTC
CSVEGGQETQYF
>TRBJ1-2|.|TRBD1|TRBV20-1
TGCAGTGCTAGACAAATGTCACCGGGACAGGGGCCCTATGGCTACACCTTC
CSARQMSPGQGPYGYTF
>TRBJ2-7|.|.|TRBV2
TGTGCCAGCAGTGAAGTTTACGAGCAGTACTTC
CASSEVYEQYF
>TRBJ2-3|few|.|TRBV27
TGTGCCAGCAGTTTATCCGATGCAGATACGCAGTATTTT
CASSLSDADTQYF
>TRBJ2-3|.|TRBD2|TRBV27
TGTGCCAGCAGGGGACTAGCGCCTCTTACGGGAGGCACAGATACGCAGTATTTT
CASRGLAPLTGGTDTQYF
>TRBJ2-3|few|TRBD2|TRBV20-1
TGCAGTGCGTCCGGCGGGGGGGCTTATGATACGCAGTATTTT
CSASGGGAYDTQYF
>TRBJ1-1|.|.|TRBV9
TGTGCCAGCAGCGTAGGACAGGACTCGGGGGCTTTCTTT
CASSVGQDSGAFF
>TRBJ2-5|.|.|TRBV27
TGTGCCAGCAGTTTACAGGGTGTCGAGACCCAGTACTTC
CASSLQGVETQYF
>TRBJ1-5|.|.|TRBV28
TGTGCCAGCAGTTTTTCGACGCAGACTAGCAATCAGCCCCAGCATTTT
CASSFSTQTSNQPQHF
>TRBJ1-1|.|.|TRBV6-1
TGTGCCAGCAGCCCGGACAAGAACACTGAAGCTTTCTTT
CASSPDKNTEAFF
>TRBJ1-2|.|.|TRBV25-1
TGTGCCAGCAGTGCCAACAGAGGCTACACCTTC
CASSANRGYTF
>TRBJ2-7|few|.|TRBV21-1
TGTGCCAGCAGCAAAGACAGGGGAGGTTACGAGCAGTACTTC
CASSKDRGGYEQYF
>TRBJ1-1|.|TRBD1|TRBV2
TGTGCCAGCCGTCGGACAGGATCGAACACTGAAGCTTTCTTT
CASRRTGSNTEAFF
>TRBJ2-7|.|TRBD1|TRBV6-1
TGTGCCAGCAGTCGGGACAGGGGGAGCTACGAGCAGTACTTC
CASSRDRGSYEQYF
>TRBJ1-2|few|.|TRBV14
TGTGCCAGCAGCCAAGGCCAGGGCTATGGCTACACCTTC
CASSQGQGYGYTF
>TRBJ1-2|.|.|TRBV19
TGTGCCAGTAGTTCGGCAGAGCTACCCGGGATCTATGGCTACACCTTC
CASSSAELPGIYGYTF
>TRBJ2-2|.|.|TRBV28
TGTGCCAGCAGAGCAGGGAGGACCGGGGAGCTGTTTTTT
CASRAGRTGELFF